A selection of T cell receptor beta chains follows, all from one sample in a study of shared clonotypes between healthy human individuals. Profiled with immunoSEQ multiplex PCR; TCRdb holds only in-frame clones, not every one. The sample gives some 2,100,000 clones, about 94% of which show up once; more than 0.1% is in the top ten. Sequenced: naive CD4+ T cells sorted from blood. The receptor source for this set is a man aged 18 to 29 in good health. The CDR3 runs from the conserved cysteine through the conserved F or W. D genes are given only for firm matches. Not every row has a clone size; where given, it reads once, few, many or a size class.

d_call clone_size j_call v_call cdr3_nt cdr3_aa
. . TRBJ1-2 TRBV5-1 TGCGCCAGCAGCCTCTACCGGGCCACCTATGGCTACACCTTC CASSLYRATYGYTF
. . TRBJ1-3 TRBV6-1 TGTGCCACCTCGCCGCAAGCAGCTGGAAACACCATATATTTT CATSPQAAGNTIYF
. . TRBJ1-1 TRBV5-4 TGTGCCAGCGGAAATTTGGCAGGGGAAGCTTTCTTT CASGNLAGEAFF
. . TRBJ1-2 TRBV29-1 TGCAGCGTTGAAGACTATTCGACCGAGGCCAGTCGGAGCTACACCTTC CSVEDYSTEASRSYTF
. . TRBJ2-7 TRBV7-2 TGTGCCAGCAGCTTACGCTACGAGCAGTACTTC CASSLRYEQYF
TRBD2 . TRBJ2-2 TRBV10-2 TGCGCCAGCAGTGCTAGCGGGCGGACCGGGGAGCTGTTTTTT CASSASGRTGELFF
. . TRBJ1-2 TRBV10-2 TGCGCCAGCAGTGAGGGCCCAGGGGCCTATGGCTACACCTTC CASSEGPGAYGYTF
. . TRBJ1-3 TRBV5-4 TGTGCCAGCAGTTTAACAGGGGGAAACACCATATATTTT CASSLTGGNTIYF
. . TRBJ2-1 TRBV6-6 TGTGCCAGCTTATATACAGGGTTAGGGGAGCAGTTCTTC CASLYTGLGEQFF
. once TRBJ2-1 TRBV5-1 TGCGCCAGTAAGACAGGTTCATACAATGAGCAGTTCTTC CASKTGSYNEQFF
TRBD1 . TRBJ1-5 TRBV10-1 TGCGCCAGCAGTCCCCCAGGGGGTGCCGATAGCAATCAGCCCCAGCATTTT CASSPPGGADSNQPQHF
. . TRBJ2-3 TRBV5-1 TGCGCCAGCAGCTTTAACAGGGACACAGATACGCAGTATTTT CASSFNRDTDTQYF
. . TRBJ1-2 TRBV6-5 TGTGCCAGCAGTTACGTCGGCGCCTTCTATGGCTACACCTTC CASSYVGAFYGYTF
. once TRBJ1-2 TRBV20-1 TGCCGCCCTCAGGGGTCCGGCGGCTACACCTTC CRPQGSGGYTF
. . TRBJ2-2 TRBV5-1 TGCGCCAGCAGCTTGGACCCCACCGGGGAGCTGTTTTTT CASSLDPTGELFF
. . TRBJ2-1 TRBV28 TGTGCCAGCAGTTTACGGGGCAGGCGGCAGTTCTTC CASSLRGRRQFF
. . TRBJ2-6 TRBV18 TGTGCCAGCTCACTCATCGCCGGCTCTGGGGCCAACGTCCTGACTTTC CASSLIAGSGANVLTF
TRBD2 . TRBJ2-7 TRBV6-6 TGTGCCAGCAGCAGCGGGACTTTCCATTACGAGCAGTACTTC CASSSGTFHYEQYF
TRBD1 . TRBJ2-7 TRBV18 TGTGCCAGCTCTCCGGGACAGCCTATCTACGAGCAGTACTTC CASSPGQPIYEQYF
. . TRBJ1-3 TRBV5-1 TGCGCCAGCAGCTCTCAGATGGGAGACACCATATATTTT CASSSQMGDTIYF
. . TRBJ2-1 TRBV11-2 TGTGCCAGCAGCTTCGGCGCAGGGGCAAACAATGAGCAGTTCTTC CASSFGAGANNEQFF
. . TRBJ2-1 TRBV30 TGTGCCTGGAGTGTTCCGGGGATAGATGAGCAGTTCTTC CAWSVPGIDEQFF
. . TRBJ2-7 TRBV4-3 TGCGCCAGCAGCCAAGATTCGGGCGGGACCTACGAGCAGTACTTC CASSQDSGGTYEQYF
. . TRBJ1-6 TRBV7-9 TGTGCCAGCAGCTTATCGGGGAGTAATTCACCCCTCCACTTT CASSLSGSNSPLHF
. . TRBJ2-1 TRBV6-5 TGTGCCAGCAGTTCGCCCAGGGTTGGCAATGAGCAGTTCTTC CASSSPRVGNEQFF
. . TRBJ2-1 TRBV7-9 TGTGCCAGCAGCCGCCCCACGCTTTCGTTCTTC CASSRPTLSFF
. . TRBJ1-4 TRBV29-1 TGCAGCGCGACAGGACGAAATGAAAAACTGTTTTTT CSATGRNEKLFF
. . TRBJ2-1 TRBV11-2 TGTGCCAGCAGCCTTAGGGGGGGCGGACTGAGCTCCTACAATGAGCAGTTCTTC CASSLRGGGLSSYNEQFF
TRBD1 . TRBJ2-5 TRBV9 TGTGCCAGCAGCTGGGGACAGGGGGCCCATTTGGGACAAGAGACCCAGTACTTC CASSWGQGAHLGQETQYF
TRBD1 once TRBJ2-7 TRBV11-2 TGTGCCAGCAGACTATCCAACAGGGGTTCCTACGAGCAGTACTTC CASRLSNRGSYEQYF
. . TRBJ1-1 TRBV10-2 TGCGCCACCTTTGGAGGGTTAGGGACTGAAGCTTTCTTT CATFGGLGTEAFF
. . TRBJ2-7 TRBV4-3 TGCGCCAGCAGCCAGGAGAGCGCGCTCGAGCAGTACTTC CASSQESALEQYF
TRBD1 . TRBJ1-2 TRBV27 TGTGCCAGCAGTCCCACAGGGGAGGGTTATGGCTACACCTTC CASSPTGEGYGYTF
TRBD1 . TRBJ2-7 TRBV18 TGTGCCAGCTCACCAGGTACAGGGGGACCCTACGAGCAGTACTTC CASSPGTGGPYEQYF
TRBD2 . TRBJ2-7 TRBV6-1 TGTGCCAGCAGTGAAAGGGAGCGGGGGCGTGTGGAGCAGTACTTC CASSERERGRVEQYF
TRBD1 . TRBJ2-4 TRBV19 TGTGCCAGTAGTATGTCAGGGGGCTTAAACATTCAGTACTTC CASSMSGGLNIQYF
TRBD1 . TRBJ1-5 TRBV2 TGTGCCAGCAGTGCCCCAGGGGGCGGGAATCAGCCCCAGCATTTT CASSAPGGGNQPQHF
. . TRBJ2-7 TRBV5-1 TGCGCCAGCAGCCTCGCTTACGAGCAGTACTTC CASSLAYEQYF
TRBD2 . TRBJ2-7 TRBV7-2 TGTGCCAGCAGCCTAGTGACTAGCGGGGGGGTGGAGCAGTACTTC CASSLVTSGGVEQYF
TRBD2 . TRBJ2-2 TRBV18 TGTGCCAGCTCATCCCAAGGCACTAGCGACCTCGGGGAGCTGTTTTTT CASSSQGTSDLGELFF
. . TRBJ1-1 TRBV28 TGTGCCAGCAGTTTACAGGTTTGGGGAACTGAAGCTTTCTTT CASSLQVWGTEAFF
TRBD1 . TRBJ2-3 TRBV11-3 TGTGCCAGCAGCTTAGGCCGGGACAGGGGACCAGATACGCAGTATTTT CASSLGRDRGPDTQYF
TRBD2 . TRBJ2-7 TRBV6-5 TGTGCCAGCAAGCGGGGTCCTTCCTACGAGCAGTACTTC CASKRGPSYEQYF
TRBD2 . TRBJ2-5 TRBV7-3 TGTGCCAGCAGCTTCTTAGCGGGGCAAGAGACCCAGTACTTC CASSFLAGQETQYF
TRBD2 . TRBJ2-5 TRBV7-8 TGTGCCAGCAGCCAAGGACTAGCGGGATTTAAAGAGACCCAGTACTTC CASSQGLAGFKETQYF
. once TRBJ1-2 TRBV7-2 TGTGCCACCTCAGCCGAAGTTTTTGTCGGCTACACCTTC CATSAEVFVGYTF